Listed here is a single TCR beta chain. This sample was taken from a study of naive CD8 T cells in extremely preterm neonates. Data came from immunoSEQ multiplex PCR; TCRdb stores just in-frame clones and leaves some out. The sample includes some 7,000 clones, about 98% of them seen just once. Germline CDR1 and CDR2: MGHRA and YSYEKL. The CDR3 loop spans 12 amino acids. With V trimmed by 4 bases and J by 6 bases, 1 base remained unmatched. This TCR was recovered from a human donor in good health. This chain links TRBV4-1 with TRBJ2-3; 7 bases map to TRBD1. Sequencing input: naive CD8+ T cells from blood. DNA of the CDR3: TGCGCCAGCAGCCCCAGGGGGGATACGCAGTATTTT. As protein: CASSPRGDTQYF.